This TCR beta chain was captured by sequencing in a study of metastatic and nonmetastatic thyroid tumors. At the level of the study: The comparison covered peripheral blood and tumor or nodule tissue in malignant and benign thyroid patients.

The V segment lost 4 bases and the J segment 4 bases; nucleotides outside the gene matches: 7. The germline V gene encodes CDR1 WNHNN and CDR2 SYGVQD (reference sequence). The CDR3 runs 17 residues. This clone is categorized as medium-sized. Its matching antigen is unknown. Every patient underwent thyroid surgery untreated. Original analysis: CDR3 differences across clinicopathological groups were used to build a distant-metastasis classifier for papillary thyroid cancer. MiXCR reprocessed the PCR reads for TCRdb. Here the V and J calls rest on TCRdb's processing, not on the authors' analysis. The table includes about 31,000 clones, roughly a fifth detected once. Study outcomes and limitations: Benign nodules reportedly had significantly lower TCR beta diversity than malignant thyroid tumors in blood and tumor.

Sequences were obtained from blood. This clonotype was obtained from a female donor with papillary thyroid cancer or a benign thyroid nodule (not recorded which). Some clones in this sample may be carry-over from other donors' samples. The chain joins TRBV10-1 to TRBJ2-1; TRBD2 matches at 13 bases. In DNA, the CDR3 is TGCGCCAGCAGTGCCGTACAACTAGCGGGGGGGTACAATGAGCAGTTCTTC. This gives the protein CASSAVQLAGGYNEQFF.